These 5 T cell receptor beta chains were sequenced from one sample in a study of T cell responses to AZD1222 COVID-19 vaccine. Clones were sequenced by immunoSEQ multiplex PCR, and TCRdb holds only the in-frame ones, with some missing. The sample lists around 120,000 clones, just under 95% occurring once. The source was peripheral blood, collected on day 0 of AZD1222 vaccination. The receptors shown here come from an adult in good health.

The chain carries TRBV19 and TRBJ1-1; the match to TRBD1 covers 7 bases. The CDR3 extends over 14 amino acids. Germline lookup yields CDR1 LNHDA and CDR2 SQIVND (reference sequence). J gave up 2 bases and V 5 bases, and 5 bases lay outside the gene matches. This CDR3 reads CASSLGTANTEAFF. The DNA for the CDR3 is TGTGCCAGTAGTCTAGGGACAGCTAACACTGAAGCTTTCTTT.

The rearrangement joins TRBV5-6 to TRBJ1-1; TRBD1 matches 11 bases. Germline loops: CDR1 SGHDT, CDR2 YYEEEE. The CDR3 extends over 15 amino acids. Trimming took 8 bases from V and 4 from J; bases not matched to a gene: 10. The DNA of the CDR3 is TGTGCCAGTCATTTTAGAGGGACAGGGGGCACTGAAGCTTTCTTT. Amino acids: CASHFRGTGGTEAFF.

J is TRBJ1-1 and V is TRBV4-1; 8 nucleotides line up with TRBD1. The CDR3 extends over 15 amino acids. Germline-derived CDR1 and CDR2 are MGHRA and YSYEKL. Trimming removed 7 bases from V and 5 bases from J; junction bases left unmatched: 12. CDR3 nucleotides: TGCGCCAGCATCTCCTGGACAGGGCCAGGGACTGAAGCTTTCTTT. It is translated as CASISWTGPGTEAFF.

The V and J genes are TRBV21-1 and TRBJ1-2; TRBD1 is the table's D call, not checked against the DNA. TRBV21-1 is labeled a pseudogene. This CDR3 is built from 15 residues. The CDR3 is CASSLGGTGNYGYTF. CDR3 coding DNA: TGTGCCAGCAGCTTGGGGGGGACAGGCAACTATGGCTACACCTTC.

As regards this clone: The same CDR3 is also encoded by other DNA sequences in this sample. The rearrangement joins TRBV6-4 to TRBJ2-3, with 8 bases that match TRBD2. V was pared by 3 bases and J by 1 base, with 0 bases of the junction left unmatched. Per the germline V gene, CDR1 is MRHNA and CDR2 is SNTAGT. This CDR3 is 14 amino acids long. CDR3 region: CASSEAGGTDTQYF. CDR3 coding DNA: TGTGCCAGCAGTGAAGCGGGAGGCACAGATACGCAGTATTTT.